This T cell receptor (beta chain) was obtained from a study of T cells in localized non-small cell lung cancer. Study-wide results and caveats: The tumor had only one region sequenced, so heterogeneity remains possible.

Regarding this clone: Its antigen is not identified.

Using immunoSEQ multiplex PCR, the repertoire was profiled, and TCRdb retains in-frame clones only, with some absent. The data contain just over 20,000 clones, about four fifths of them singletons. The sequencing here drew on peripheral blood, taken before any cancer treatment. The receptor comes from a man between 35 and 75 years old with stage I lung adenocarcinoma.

The CDR3 spells CAWSRLLFYEQYF. The CDR3, as DNA: TGTGCCTGGAGTCGGCTCCTTTTCTACGAGCAGTACTTC. The genes are TRBV30 and TRBJ2-7; no clear D. Germline V gives CDR1 GTSNPN, CDR2 SVGIG (reference sequence). Trimming stripped 2 bases from V and 3 bases from J, with 11 bases between. This CDR3 spans 13 amino acids.